This TCR beta chain appears in the sequencing data of a study of T cell clonotyping in hematopoietic cell transplantation. General study findings and limits: Pathologically expanded recipient clonotypes increased progressively from day 30 to day 180 as diversity fell. Few recipient clonotypes overlapped donors; over 97% were de novo at given depth. No sorting was done, leaving CD4 and CD8 contributions mixed.

Remarks on this clone: Its antigen remains unknown.

Germline V gives CDR1 SGHRS, CDR2 YFSETQ. The CDR3 contains 14 residues. Between the trimmed V and J ends, which lost 3 bases and 0 bases, there was a span of 9 bases. The sample's time point: recipient sample about 28 days before transplant, after cytoreduction. Assay used: immunoSEQ multiplex PCR; TCRdb lists only in-frame clones, some missing. The sample shows roughly 48,000 clones, roughly 80% of them seen only once. The specimen was peripheral blood mononuclear cells, collected before stem cell transplant. V gene TRBV5-1 combines with J gene TRBJ1-1; weak D call: TRBD1 (6 bases). This receptor was obtained from a man in his sixties with myelodysplastic syndrome. Some clones in this sample may be carry-over from other donors' samples. The chain's CDR3 is CASSWGTLNTEAFF. The CDR3 DNA is TGCGCCAGCAGCTGGGGGACATTGAACACTGAAGCTTTCTTT. The entire variable domain, with the rest obtained from reference TRBV5-1 and TRBJ1-1, is as follows: KAGVTQTPRYLIKTRGQQVTLSCSPISGHRSVSWYQQTPGQGLQFLFEYFSETQRNKGNFPGRFSGRQFSNSRSEMNVSTLELGDSALYLCASSWGTLNTEAFFGQGTRLTVV.